This is a list of T cell receptor beta chains from one sample in a study of blood T cell repertoires in COVID-19. Some clones are missing from TCRdb's copy, which holds only in-frame ones; the method was immunoSEQ multiplex PCR. The sample records some 100,000 clones, around 79% being singletons. The sample consisted of peripheral blood. The receptor set was obtained from a man over 45 with acute or convalescent COVID-19. CDR3s include the opening cysteine and the closing phenylalanine or tryptophan. The D gene is left open where the match is weak. Some rows mark clone size as missing; the rest say once, few, many or name a class of expanded clone.

>TRBD1|TRBV13|NA|TRBJ1-2
TGTGCCAGCAGCTCTGGGACAGCTAACTATGGCTACACCTTC
CASSSGTANYGYTF
>TRBD1|TRBV10-1|NA|TRBJ1-5
TGCGCCAGCAGGCCCTCCTGGACAGGGGGCCATTCCAATCAGCCCCAGCATTTT
CASRPSWTGGHSNQPQHF
>TRBD2|TRBV5-1|NA|TRBJ2-4
TGCGCCAGCAGCTTGGGAAGCGGGGGCCGGAACATTCAGTACTTC
CASSLGSGGRNIQYF
>TRBD1|TRBV6-6|NA|TRBJ2-1
TGTGCCAGCAACCCCGGGACAGGGGACTTCAATGAGCAGTTCTTC
CASNPGTGDFNEQFF
>TRBD2|TRBV3-1/TRBV3-2|few|TRBJ2-7
TGTGCCAGCAGCCTCCGTAGCGGGAGCTCCTACGAGCAGTACTTC
CASSLRSGSSYEQYF
>NA|TRBV5-4|few|TRBJ1-1
TGTGCCAGCAGCTCCCCGGGAGGGCCCACTGAAGCTTTCTTT
CASSSPGGPTEAFF
>NA|TRBV28|NA|TRBJ2-7
TGTGCCAGCAGAAGGGGGGGCAAAGACGAGCAGTACTTC
CASRRGGKDEQYF
>TRBD1|TRBV27|NA|TRBJ1-5
TGTGCCAGCAGTTCTCGACAGGGCGGGGGGGGGCAGCCCCAGCATTTT
CASSSRQGGGGQPQHF
>NA|TRBV6-1|NA|TRBJ1-2
TGTGCCAGCAGTGAAAGTTCAGGGCACTATGGCTACACCTTC
CASSESSGHYGYTF
>NA|TRBV27|NA|TRBJ1-5
TGTGCCAGCAGTCCCCAGCACGGGGGAGGCAATCAGCCCCAGCATTTT
CASSPQHGGGNQPQHF
>NA|TRBV13|NA|TRBJ2-3
TGTGCCAGCAGCTACTACGCTGGCACAGATACGCAGTATTTT
CASSYYAGTDTQYF
>TRBD1|TRBV6-5|NA|TRBJ2-7
TGTGCCAGCAGGACGGGGACAGGGGGATTTGGCGAGCAGTACTTC
CASRTGTGGFGEQYF
>NA|TRBV30|NA|TRBJ2-7
TGTGCCTGGAGTGTCGGGGGAGTCACCTACGAGCAGTACTTC
CAWSVGGVTYEQYF
>NA|TRBV11-2|NA|TRBJ2-5
TGTGCCCAATCGGTCGGGGAAGAGACCCAGTACTTC
CAQSVGEETQYF
>NA|TRBV19|NA|TRBJ1-4
TGTGCCAGTAGTATGGAGAGGGAAGCAACTAATGAAAAACTGTTTTTT
CASSMEREATNEKLFF
>TRBD2|TRBV4-2|NA|TRBJ2-1
TGTGCCAGCAGCCAAGCGACAGCGGGGGGGCCCAATGAGCAGTTCTTC
CASSQATAGGPNEQFF
>TRBD2|TRBV11-2|NA|TRBJ2-5
TGTGCCAGCAGCCAAAGCGGGACTCCAAGGCGGGAGACCCAGTACTTC
CASSQSGTPRRETQYF
>NA|TRBV5-1|NA|TRBJ1-4
TGCGCCAGCAGCTTGGCCGGGGGGCGCGCTAATGAAAAACTGTTTTTT
CASSLAGGRANEKLFF
>TRBD1|TRBV2|NA|TRBJ1-5
TGTGCCAGCAGGGGGACAGGGGATCAGCCCCAGCATTTT
CASRGTGDQPQHF
>TRBD1|TRBV4-1|NA|TRBJ2-1
TGCGCCAGCAGCCGAGACAGGGCAGGCTCATACAATGAGCAGTTCTTC
CASSRDRAGSYNEQFF
>TRBD2|TRBV14|NA|TRBJ2-5
TGTGCCAGCAGCCAAGCAATAGCGGGAGTTTGGGGGGAGACCCAGTACTTC
CASSQAIAGVWGETQYF
>NA|TRBV10-2|NA|TRBJ2-3
TGCGCCAGCAGTGCCTACTGGGGGGATACTACTAGCACAGATACGCAGTATTTT
CASSAYWGDTTSTDTQYF
>NA|TRBV7-9|NA|TRBJ2-3
TGTGCCAGCACGACGGACTATTCCACAGATACGCAGTATTTT
CASTTDYSTDTQYF
>TRBD1|TRBV10-1|NA|TRBJ1-1
TGCGCCAGCAGCGCCGGGACAGGGGGCTCTGAAGCTTTCTTT
CASSAGTGGSEAFF
>TRBD1|TRBV5-1|NA|TRBJ2-7
TGCGCCAGCAGCGCCATAACAGGGGTGAACGAGCAGTACTTC
CASSAITGVNEQYF
>NA|TRBV27|NA|TRBJ1-4
TGTGCCAGCAGGGCGGAAGTGAATGAAAAACTGTTTTTT
CASRAEVNEKLFF
>NA|TRBV30|NA|TRBJ2-1
TGTGCCCCCAAAGGGGCGGGGGCGTCTAATGAGCAGTTCTTC
CAPKGAGASNEQFF
>NA|TRBV6-6|NA|TRBJ2-7
TGTGCCAGCATAATGGACTTCCTTTCCTACGAGCAGTACTTC
CASIMDFLSYEQYF